A single sample is the source of the 23 T cell receptor beta chains below, sequenced in a study of blood T cells in healthy people across ages. A second PCR of 7 to 11 cycles used a sample-barcoded 5' primer and a J-beta primer mix. Each CDR3 protein is one row after TCRdb ran MiXCR on the 5' RACE reads. The repertoire consists of about 1,600,000 distinct CDR3 sequences, with about 43% occurring once and the leading ten covering 7% to 9.5%. Sequenced input: blood. These receptors were collected from a woman between 18 and 30 years old in good health.

The chain uses TRBV7-2 and TRBJ2-3; 7 positions agree with TRBD2. This CDR3 comprises 12 residues. Germline trimming cut 5 bases from V and 14 bases from J; bases unmatched to any gene: 10. Germline-derived CDR1 and CDR2 are SGHTA and FQGNSA. For the CDR3, the DNA is TGTGCCAGCAGCCTGACTAGCCGGTCGGGGTATTTT. It translates to CASSLTSRSGYF.

J is TRBJ1-4 and V is TRBV20-1; a weak D match, TRBD1 (6 bases). V shed 6 bases and J shed 8 bases, with 16 bases lying between them. The CDR3 is 13 residues long. Germline V CDR1 and CDR2: DFQATT, SNEGSKA (reference sequence). The CDR3 region is CSARAGAEEKLFF. The DNA for the CDR3 is TGCAGTGCCAGGGCGGGGGCGGAGGAAAAACTGTTTTTT.

The chain recombines TRBV6-1 with TRBJ2-2, with TRBD2 matching 15 bases. The germline CDR1 and CDR2 sequences are MNHNS and SASEGT. V shed 6 bases and J 4 bases; nucleotides not matched to a gene: 6. The CDR3 contains 17 residues. The DNA of the CDR3 is TGTGCCAGCAGGGGGACTAGCGGGGGGTTTAGCACCGGGGAGCTGTTTTTT. Its translation is CASRGTSGGFSTGELFF.

The V call is TRBV24-1, the J call TRBJ2-1; the match to TRBD2 covers 8 bases. V was pared by 9 bases and J by 4 bases, with 7 bases of the junction left unmatched. The CDR3 totals 14 residues. Germline loops: CDR1 KGHDR, CDR2 SFDVKD. In DNA, the CDR3 is TGTGCCACCCAATTAAGCGGGAGTTACAATGAGCAGTTCTTC. This gives the protein CATQLSGSYNEQFF.

The CDR3, as DNA: TGTGCCAGCAGATCAACAGGGGTAGAGACCCAGTACTTC. As protein: CASRSTGVETQYF. The chain combines TRBV7-2 with TRBJ2-5; 7 bases are a match to TRBD1. Germline V gene data show CDR1 as SGHTA and CDR2 as FQGNSA. The trim removed 6 bases at V and 4 bases at J, leaving 5 bases unmatched. The CDR3 spans 13 residues.

The rearrangement joins TRBV30 to TRBJ2-1; 8 bases fit TRBD2. The CDR3 consists of 16 residues. With V trimmed by 0 bases and J by 7 bases, 11 bases remained unmatched. In germline, CDR1 is GTSNPN, CDR2 SVGIG (reference sequence). For the CDR3, the DNA is TGTGCCTGGAGTGTACAGCGGGGGAGTGGAAAGAATGAGCAGTTCTTC. Protein: CAWSVQRGSGKNEQFF.

The DNA of the CDR3 is TGTGCCAGCAGTCGGACAGGGGTCAATGAGCAGTTCTTC. This codes for CASSRTGVNEQFF. This chain uses TRBV25-1 with TRBJ2-1; 9 nucleotides agree with TRBD1. Germline V CDR1 and CDR2: MGHDK, SYGVNS. V lost 5 bases, J lost 6 bases, and 2 bases stayed unmatched. The CDR3 runs to 13 residues.

The V gene is TRBV12-3 or TRBV12-4, the J gene TRBJ1-1, with a weak D call TRBD1 (6 bases). Deletions cut 5 bases from V and 8 bases from J, with 12 bases between. The CDR3 loop spans 12 amino acids. Written as DNA, the CDR3 is TGTGCCAGCAGTCCCATGCAGGGGGAAGCTTTCTTT. Its protein product is CASSPMQGEAFF.

Only one count was recorded for this clonotype. Possible read error: a much larger clone is one base away. The chain carries TRBV4-2 and TRBJ2-5, with 10 bases lining up with TRBD2. Losses at the gene ends were 0 bases for V and 11 bases for J; bases not matched to a gene: 18. Germline CDR1 reads LGHNA; CDR2 reads YNFKEQ. The CDR3 is made up of 18 amino acids. Here the CDR3 DNA reads TGTGCCAGCAGCCAAGAGTCCCCGGCTAGCGGGAGTTTCAATGAGCAGTACTTC. Translated: CASSQESPASGSFNEQYF.

This chain links TRBV3-1 with TRBJ2-7; TRBD2 aligns across 11 bases. V trimming: 4 bases; J trimming: 4 bases; junction bases outside the gene matches: 6. CDR3 size: 15 residues. The germline gives CDR1 LGHDT, CDR2 YNNKEL (reference sequence). The CDR3 sequence: CASSRAGTSGYEQYF. CDR3 coding DNA: TGTGCCAGCAGCCGAGCCGGGACTAGCGGTTACGAGCAGTACTTC.

This clonotype turned up a few times. The chain employs TRBV20-1 and TRBJ2-7; D not certain. The V end was cut by 3 bases, the J end by 5 bases, with 2 bases between. Germline assignment: CDR1 DFQATT and CDR2 SNEGSKA (reference sequence). The CDR3 has 9 residues. CDR3 nucleotide sequence: TGCAGTGCTAGTAACGAGCAGTACTTC. Protein sequence: CSASNEQYF.

The gene calls are TRBV28 and TRBJ2-3, with D perhaps assigned TRBD1 or TRBD2 (5 bases each). V was pared by 3 bases and J by 9 bases, with 10 bases between. From germline, CDR1 is MDHEN and CDR2 SYDVKM. There are 12 residues in the CDR3. The CDR3 DNA reads TGTGCCAGCAGTTTTATGGGACGAACGCAGTATTTT. This gives the protein CASSFMGRTQYF. Full variable domain (rest looked up from reference TRBV28 and TRBJ2-3): DVKVTQSSRYLVKRTGEKVFLECVQDMDHENMFWYRQDPGLGLRLIYFSYDVKMKEKGDIPEGYSVSREKKERFSLILESASTNQTSMYLCASSFMGRTQYFGPGTRLTVL.

Remarks on this clonotype: An end of the junction does not agree with germline; a read error may underlie this. The CDR3 reads CDSSLTSTTDTQYF. CDR3 sequence (DNA): TGTGACAGCAGCTTGACTAGTACTACAGATACGCAGTATTTT. The gene calls are TRBV7-3 and TRBJ2-3, with a possible D match to TRBD2 (6 bases). Germline-derived CDR1 and CDR2 are SGHTA and FQGTGA. The CDR3 is 14 amino acids.

This clonotype showed up just a few times. V and J are TRBV20-1 and TRBJ2-5; 8 bases are shared with TRBD2. V gave up 7 bases and J gave up 3 bases; unmatched junction bases: 7. The CDR3 is made up of 13 amino acids. Germline CDR1 DFQATT, CDR2 SNEGSKA (reference sequence). The CDR3 is CSVMGLVEETQYF. The CDR3 region has the DNA TGCAGTGTAATGGGACTAGTGGAAGAGACCCAGTACTTC.

This chain connects TRBV7-8 to TRBJ1-1; maybe TRBD1 (5 bases). The CDR3 spans 17 residues. Germline CDR1 and CDR2: SGHVS and FQNEAQ. V gave up 6 bases and J gave up 2 bases, with 22 bases separating them. The CDR3: CASSLTGTYEINTEAFF. The DNA for the CDR3 is TGTGCCAGCAGTCTAACCGGGACGTACGAGATTAACACTGAAGCTTTCTTT.

The sample holds a few counts of this clonotype. The chain is built from TRBV9 and TRBJ2-7, with 9 bases fitting TRBD1. The germline CDR1 and CDR2 sequences are SGDLS and YYNGEE. Unmatched junction bases numbered 5, after V lost 1 base and J lost 6 bases. The CDR3 covers 14 residues. The CDR3 loop is CASSVRDRAAEQYF. The CDR3 DNA reads TGTGCCAGCAGCGTACGGGACAGGGCAGCCGAGCAGTACTTC.

This sequence joins TRBV2 and TRBJ2-1, with a tentative D call TRBD2 (5 bases). The CDR3 spans 14 residues. The V gene's germline CDR1 is SNHLY and CDR2 FYNNEI. The ends were cut back, 8 bases at V and 9 bases at J, with 20 bases in the middle. This CDR3 is CASRLTAEVVEQFF. In DNA form, the CDR3 reads TGTGCCAGCCGGCTGACCGCGGAGGTCGTTGAGCAGTTCTTC. The full variable domain, its missing parts supplied by reference TRBV2 and TRBJ2-1, is EPEVTQTPSHQVTQMGQEVILRCVPISNHLYFYWYRQILGQKVEFLVSFYNNEISEKSEIFDDQFSVERPDGSNFTLKIRSTKLEDSAMYFCASRLTAEVVEQFFGPGTRLTVL.

V is TRBV28 and J is TRBJ1-6, with a weak D call TRBD1 (5 bases). The V and J ends lost 11 bases and 8 bases respectively, with 13 bases between them. CDR3 length: 12 amino acids. Germline V CDR1 and CDR2: MDHEN, SYDVKM. For the CDR3, the DNA is TGTGCCTCCCGGGACGGGGATTCACCCCTCCACTTT. Translation gives CASRDGDSPLHF.

The rearrangement joins TRBV12-3 or TRBV12-4 to TRBJ2-5; 8 bases agree with TRBD2. With 2 bases clipped from V and 5 bases from J, the junction kept 7 bases outside the gene matches. This CDR3 region has 15 residues. The CDR3 reads CASSLQAGGGETQYF. The CDR3 DNA reads as TGTGCCAGCAGTTTACAGGCGGGAGGAGGGGAGACCCAGTACTTC.

The chain links TRBV6-2 or TRBV6-3 to TRBJ1-1; TRBD1 is a possible D gene (5 bases). The length of the CDR3 is 15 residues. The germline gives CDR1 MNHEY, CDR2 SVGEGT. V lost 5 bases, J lost 5 bases, and 18 bases lay in between. Here the CDR3 reads CASSQPGGRKTEAFF. As DNA, the CDR3 is TGTGCCAGCAGTCAGCCGGGGGGGAGGAAGACTGAAGCTTTCTTT.

The chain recombines TRBV18 with TRBJ2-7; 8 bases are a match to TRBD1. V dropped 2 bases and J dropped 5; count of bases not matched to a gene: 5. CDR1 and CDR2 (germline): KGHSH, LQKENI. The CDR3 has 14 residues. The CDR3 is CASSPSQGAHEQYF. CDR3 in DNA: TGTGCCAGCTCACCATCTCAGGGGGCCCACGAGCAGTACTTC.

A few counts support this clonotype. This chain links TRBV29-1 with TRBJ2-1, with D unresolved. Germline V gene sequence: CDR1 SQVTM, CDR2 ANQGSEA. Trimming stripped 2 bases from V and 9 bases from J, with 5 bases between. This CDR3 comprises 10 residues. CDR3 in amino acids: CSVELGEQFF. CDR3 bases: TGCAGCGTTGAACTAGGTGAGCAGTTCTTC.

This sequence joins TRBV2 and TRBJ2-1; 7 positions agree with TRBD1. The DNA matches TRBJ2-7 better at its end, which makes the J call doubtful. CDR3 length equals 16 residues. Germline loops: CDR1 SNHLY, CDR2 FYNNEI. The DNA of the CDR3 is TGTGCCAGCACCCCAAGGCAAAGCGAGGGGGCCGACGAGCAGTACTTC. It translates to CASTPRQSEGADEQYF.